The 7 T cell receptor beta chains reported below all come from one sample, sequenced in a study of T cells after yellow fever vaccination. Each CDR3 protein gets one entry after TCRdb re-called the 5' RACE reads with MiXCR. The table has approximately 140,000 distinct CDR3 sequences, over 7% seen once. The specimen was CD4+ T cells sorted from PBMCs, collected 5 days after the yellow fever booster vaccination. The source of these receptors is a man aged 30 to 45 who received the YFV17D yellow fever vaccine.

The chain carries TRBV6-4 and TRBJ2-1; TRBD2 might be the D (5 bases). Trimming stripped 3 bases from V and 7 bases from J, with 13 bases between. Germline values: CDR1 MRHNA, CDR2 SNTAGT. The CDR3 runs 14 residues. The CDR3 region is CASSETGWNNEQFF. CDR3 bases: TGTGCCAGCAGTGAGACGGGATGGAATAATGAGCAGTTCTTC.

This clonotype was counted at least ten times. This chain links TRBV7-2 with TRBJ2-1; no reliable D call. V lost 4 bases to trimming and J lost 2 bases, with 12 bases between them. The germline CDR1 and CDR2 sequences are SGHTA and FQGNSA. The CDR3 sequence is 15 residues long. The CDR3 DNA sequence: TGTGCCAGCAGCTGGGGTCGCGGAACCTACAATGAGCAGTTCTTC. Translation gives CASSWGRGTYNEQFF.

The sample holds many counts of this clonotype. The chain uses TRBV25-1 and TRBJ2-6; D could derive from TRBD1 or TRBD2 (5 bases each). CDR3 length: 16 residues. Trimming pared 9 bases from V and 0 bases from J, leaving 15 bases between. CDR1 is MGHDK, CDR2 SYGVNS, per germline. The CDR3 region is CARIPGRYSGANVLTF. In nucleotides, the CDR3 is TGTGCCAGAATTCCGGGACGGTACTCTGGGGCCAACGTCCTGACTTTC. The full variable domain, rest sourced from reference TRBV25-1 and TRBJ2-6, is EADIYQTPRYLVIGTGKKITLECSQTMGHDKMYWYQQDPGMELHLIHYSYGVNSTEKGDLSSESTVSRIRTEHFPLTLESARPSHTSQYLCARIPGRYSGANVLTFGAGSRLTVL.

Ten or more counts support this clonotype. The chain couples TRBV20-1 to TRBJ1-3; D perhaps matches TRBD1 (6 bases). The germline V gene encodes CDR1 DFQATT and CDR2 SNEGSKA (reference sequence). This CDR3 spans 13 amino acids. V lost 5 bases, J lost 3 bases, and 11 bases lay in between. The CDR3 region has the DNA TGCAGTGCTTCGGGGACATTTGGAAACACCATATATTTT. This codes for CSASGTFGNTIYF.

This clonotype was observed many times. The chain has TRBV18 and TRBJ2-2; D not resolved. Germline V lookup: CDR1 KGHSH, CDR2 LQKENI. V shed 2 bases and J shed 0 bases, with 7 bases lying between them. The CDR3 is made up of 15 amino acids. The DNA for the CDR3 is TGTGCCAGCTCACCAGGGATCTCGAACACCGGGGAGCTGTTTTTT. This sequence encodes CASSPGISNTGELFF. Complete variable domain (other parts from reference TRBV18 and TRBJ2-2): NAGVMQNPRHLVRRRGQEARLRCSPMKGHSHVYWYRQLPEEGLKFMVYLQKENIIDESGMPKERFSAEFPKEGPSILRIQQVVRGDSAAYFCASSPGISNTGELFFGEGSRLTVL.

This clonotype has just a few counts. This chain joins TRBV5-1 and TRBJ2-6; unclear D gene. CDR1 SGHRS and CDR2 YFSETQ come from the germline V gene. Trimming took off 1 base at V and 2 bases at J, with 16 bases between the two ends. The CDR3 extends over 18 amino acids. CDR3 bases: TGCGCCAGCAGCTTGCGCGTTCGGGTACTGGCTGGGGCCAACGTCCTGACTTTC. Protein: CASSLRVRVLAGANVLTF.

This clonotype was picked up a small number of times. The chain joins TRBV20-1 to TRBJ2-1; no clear D. V was clipped by 3 bases and J by 4 bases, with 10 bases between them. This CDR3 is built from 13 residues. Per germline, CDR1 DFQATT and CDR2 SNEGSKA (reference sequence). The CDR3 protein is CSASPTRYNEQFF. The DNA of the CDR3 is TGCAGTGCTAGTCCGACAAGATACAATGAGCAGTTCTTC.